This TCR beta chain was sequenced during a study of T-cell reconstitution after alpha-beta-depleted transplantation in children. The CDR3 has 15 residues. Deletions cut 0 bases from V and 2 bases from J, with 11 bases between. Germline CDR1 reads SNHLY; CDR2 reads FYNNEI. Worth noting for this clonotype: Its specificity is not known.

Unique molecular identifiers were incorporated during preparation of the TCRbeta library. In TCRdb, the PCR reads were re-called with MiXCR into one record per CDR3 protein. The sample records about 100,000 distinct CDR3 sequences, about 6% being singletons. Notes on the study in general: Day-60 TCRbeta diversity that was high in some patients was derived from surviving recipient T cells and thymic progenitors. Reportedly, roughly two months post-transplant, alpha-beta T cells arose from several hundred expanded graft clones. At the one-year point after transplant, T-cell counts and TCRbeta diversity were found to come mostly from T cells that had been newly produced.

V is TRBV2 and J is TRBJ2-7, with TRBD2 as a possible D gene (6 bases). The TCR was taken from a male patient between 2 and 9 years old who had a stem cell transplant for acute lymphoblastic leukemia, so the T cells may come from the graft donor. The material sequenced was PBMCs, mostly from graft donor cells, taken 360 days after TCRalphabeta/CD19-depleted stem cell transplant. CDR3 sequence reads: CASSEAHSGAYEQYF. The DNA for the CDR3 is TGTGCCAGCAGTGAAGCCCATAGCGGCGCCTACGAGCAGTACTTC.